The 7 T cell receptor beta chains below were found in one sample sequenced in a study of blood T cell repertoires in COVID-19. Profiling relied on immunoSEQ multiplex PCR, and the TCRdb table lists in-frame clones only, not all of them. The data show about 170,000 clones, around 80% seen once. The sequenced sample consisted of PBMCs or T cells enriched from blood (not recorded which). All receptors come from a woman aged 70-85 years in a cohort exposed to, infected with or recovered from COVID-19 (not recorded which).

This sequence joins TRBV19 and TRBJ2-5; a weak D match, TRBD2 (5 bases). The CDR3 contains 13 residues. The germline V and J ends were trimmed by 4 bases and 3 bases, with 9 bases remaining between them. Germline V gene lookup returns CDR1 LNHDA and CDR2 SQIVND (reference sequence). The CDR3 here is CASSTGIKETQYF. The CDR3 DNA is TGTGCCAGTAGTACGGGAATAAAAGAGACCCAGTACTTC.

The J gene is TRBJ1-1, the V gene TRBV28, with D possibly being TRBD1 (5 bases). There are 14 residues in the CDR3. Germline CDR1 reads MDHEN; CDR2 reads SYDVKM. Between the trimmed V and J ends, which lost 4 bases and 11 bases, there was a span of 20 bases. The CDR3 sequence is CASSSGGMRAEAFF. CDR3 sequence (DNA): TGTGCCAGCAGTTCGGGGGGAATGAGGGCGGAGGCTTTCTTT.

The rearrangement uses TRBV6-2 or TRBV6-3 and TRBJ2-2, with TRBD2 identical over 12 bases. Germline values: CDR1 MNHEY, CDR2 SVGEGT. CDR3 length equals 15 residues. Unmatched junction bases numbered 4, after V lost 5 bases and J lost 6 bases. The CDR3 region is CASSTLAGGPGELFF. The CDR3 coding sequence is TGTGCCAGCAGTACCCTAGCGGGAGGGCCCGGGGAGCTGTTTTTT.

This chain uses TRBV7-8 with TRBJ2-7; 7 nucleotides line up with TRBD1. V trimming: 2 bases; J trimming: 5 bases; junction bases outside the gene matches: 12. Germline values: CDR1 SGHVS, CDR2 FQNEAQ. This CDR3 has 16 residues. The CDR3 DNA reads TGTGCCAGCAGCTTACTATGGGTTAACAGGGGCGACGAGCAGTACTTC. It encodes CASSLLWVNRGDEQYF.

The CDR3 here is CASSPSGSSLVYEQFF. The CDR3 DNA is TGTGCCAGCTCTCCCTCCGGGAGTTCCTTAGTGTATGAGCAGTTCTTC. The chain links TRBV18 to TRBJ2-1; a weak D match, TRBD2 (6 bases). V lost 6 bases and J 8 bases, leaving 23 bases between the germline ends. This CDR3 has 16 amino acids. Per germline, CDR1 KGHSH and CDR2 LQKENI.

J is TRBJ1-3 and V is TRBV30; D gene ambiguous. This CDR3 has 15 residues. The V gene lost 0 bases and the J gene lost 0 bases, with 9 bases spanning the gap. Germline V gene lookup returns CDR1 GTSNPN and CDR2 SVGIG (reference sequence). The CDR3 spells CAWSVGAASGNTIYF. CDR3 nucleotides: TGTGCCTGGAGTGTAGGAGCAGCCTCTGGAAACACCATATATTTT.

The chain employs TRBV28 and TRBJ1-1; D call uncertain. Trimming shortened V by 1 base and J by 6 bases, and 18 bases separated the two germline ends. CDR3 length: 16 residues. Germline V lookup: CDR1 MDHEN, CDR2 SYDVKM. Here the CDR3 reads CASSLFRLRSGAEAFF. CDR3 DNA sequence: TGTGCCAGCAGTTTATTTCGGCTTCGGTCCGGGGCTGAAGCTTTCTTT.